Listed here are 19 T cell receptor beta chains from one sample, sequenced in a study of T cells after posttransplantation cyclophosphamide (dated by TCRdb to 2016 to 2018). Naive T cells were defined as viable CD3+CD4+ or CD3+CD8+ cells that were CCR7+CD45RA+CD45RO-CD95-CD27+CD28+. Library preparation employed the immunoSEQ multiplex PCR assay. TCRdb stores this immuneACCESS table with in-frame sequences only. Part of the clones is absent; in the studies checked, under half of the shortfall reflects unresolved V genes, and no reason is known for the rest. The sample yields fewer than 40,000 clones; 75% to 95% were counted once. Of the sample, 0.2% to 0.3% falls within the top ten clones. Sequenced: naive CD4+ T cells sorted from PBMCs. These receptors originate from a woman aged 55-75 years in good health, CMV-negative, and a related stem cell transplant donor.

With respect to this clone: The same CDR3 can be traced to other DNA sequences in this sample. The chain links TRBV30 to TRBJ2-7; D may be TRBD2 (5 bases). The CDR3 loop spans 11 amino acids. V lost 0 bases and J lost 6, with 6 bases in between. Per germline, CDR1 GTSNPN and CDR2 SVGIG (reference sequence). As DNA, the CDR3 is TGTGCCTGGAGTGTACGGGGCGAGCAGTACTTC. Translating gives CAWSVRGEQYF.

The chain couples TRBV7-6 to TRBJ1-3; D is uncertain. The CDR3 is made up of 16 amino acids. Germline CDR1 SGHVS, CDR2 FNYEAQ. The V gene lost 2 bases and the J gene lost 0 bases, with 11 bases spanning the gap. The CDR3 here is CASSLSPPSSGNTIYF. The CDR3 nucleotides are TGTGCCAGCAGCTTATCCCCCCCCAGCTCTGGAAACACCATATATTTT. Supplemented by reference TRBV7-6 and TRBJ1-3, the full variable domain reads GAGVSQSPRYKVTKRGQDVALRCDPISGHVSLYWYRQALGQGPEFLTYFNYEAQQDKSGLPNDRFSAERPEGSISTLTIQRTEQRDSAMYRCASSLSPPSSGNTIYFGEGSWLTVV.

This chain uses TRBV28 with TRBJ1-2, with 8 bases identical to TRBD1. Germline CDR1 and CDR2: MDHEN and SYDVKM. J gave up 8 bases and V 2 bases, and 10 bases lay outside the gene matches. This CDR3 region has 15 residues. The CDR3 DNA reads TGTGCCAGCAGTTTAGGGACCAGGGGGCGGTCGGGCTACACCTTC. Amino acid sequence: CASSLGTRGRSGYTF.

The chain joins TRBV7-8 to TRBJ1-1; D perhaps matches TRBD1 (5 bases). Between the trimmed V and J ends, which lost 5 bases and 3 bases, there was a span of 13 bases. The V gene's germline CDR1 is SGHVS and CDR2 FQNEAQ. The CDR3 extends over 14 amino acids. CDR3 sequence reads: CASSLRQRYTEAFF. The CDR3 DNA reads TGTGCCAGCAGCCTAAGACAGCGATACACTGAAGCTTTCTTT.

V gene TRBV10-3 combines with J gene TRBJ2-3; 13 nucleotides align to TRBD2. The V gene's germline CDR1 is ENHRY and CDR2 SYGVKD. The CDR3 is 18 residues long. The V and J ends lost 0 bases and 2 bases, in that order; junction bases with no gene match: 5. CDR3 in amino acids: CAISESEGLAGNTDTQYF. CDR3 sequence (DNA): TGTGCCATCAGTGAGTCGGAGGGACTAGCGGGGAACACAGATACGCAGTATTTT.

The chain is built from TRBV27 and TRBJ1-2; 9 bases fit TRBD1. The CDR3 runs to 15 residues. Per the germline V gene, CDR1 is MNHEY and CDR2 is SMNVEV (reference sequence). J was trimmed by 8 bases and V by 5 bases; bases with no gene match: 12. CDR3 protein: CASSPSPGQGIGYTF. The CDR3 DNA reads TGTGCCAGCAGTCCCTCACCGGGACAGGGAATAGGCTACACCTTC.

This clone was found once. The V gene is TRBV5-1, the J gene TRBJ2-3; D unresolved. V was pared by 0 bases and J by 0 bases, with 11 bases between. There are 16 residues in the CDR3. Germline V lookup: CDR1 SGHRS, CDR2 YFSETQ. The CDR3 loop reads CASSLGRPTSTDTQYF. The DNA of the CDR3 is TGCGCCAGCAGCTTGGGGCGGCCCACTAGCACAGATACGCAGTATTTT.

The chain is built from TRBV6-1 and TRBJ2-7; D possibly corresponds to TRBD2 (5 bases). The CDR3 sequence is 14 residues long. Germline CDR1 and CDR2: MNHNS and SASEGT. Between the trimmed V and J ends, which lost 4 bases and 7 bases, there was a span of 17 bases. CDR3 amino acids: CASSVGSGKGEQYF. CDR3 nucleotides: TGTGCCAGCAGTGTAGGGTCGGGGAAGGGAGAGCAGTACTTC.

CDR3 loop: CASSLTGSSYNEQFF. The CDR3 nucleotides read TGTGCCAGCAGCCTAACAGGGAGCTCCTACAATGAGCAGTTCTTC. This rearrangement joins TRBV9 to TRBJ2-1; weak D call: TRBD1 (6 bases). CDR3 length: 15 amino acids. V lost 4 bases and J 0 bases, leaving 11 bases between the germline ends. Germline loops: CDR1 SGDLS, CDR2 YYNGEE.

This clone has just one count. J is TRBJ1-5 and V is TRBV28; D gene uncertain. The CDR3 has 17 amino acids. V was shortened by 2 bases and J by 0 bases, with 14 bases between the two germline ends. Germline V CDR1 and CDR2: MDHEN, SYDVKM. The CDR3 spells CASSLVDLTYSNQPQHF. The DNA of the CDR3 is TGTGCCAGCAGTTTAGTGGACTTAACCTATAGCAATCAGCCCCAGCATTTT.

For the CDR3, the DNA is TGTGCCAGCAGCTTAGAGGAGACGGCTTTCTTT. Translating it yields CASSLEETAFF. V gene TRBV7-9 combines with J gene TRBJ1-1; D remains ambiguous. The V gene lost 1 base and the J gene lost 11 bases, with 8 bases spanning the gap. Germline CDR1 reads SEHNR; CDR2 reads FQNEAQ (reference sequence). This CDR3 comprises 11 residues.

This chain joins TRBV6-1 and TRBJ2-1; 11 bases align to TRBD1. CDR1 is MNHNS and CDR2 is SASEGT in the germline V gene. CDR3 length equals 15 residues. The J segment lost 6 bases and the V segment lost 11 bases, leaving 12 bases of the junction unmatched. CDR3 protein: CASNPGTGGSNEQFF. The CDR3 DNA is TGTGCCTCCAACCCCGGGACAGGGGGTAGCAATGAGCAGTTCTTC.

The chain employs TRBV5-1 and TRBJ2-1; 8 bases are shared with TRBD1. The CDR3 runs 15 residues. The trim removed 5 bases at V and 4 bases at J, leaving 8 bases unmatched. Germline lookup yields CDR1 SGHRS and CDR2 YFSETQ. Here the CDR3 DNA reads TGCGCCAGCAGGGATACAGGGGGAAGTTACAATGAGCAGTTCTTC. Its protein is CASRDTGGSYNEQFF.

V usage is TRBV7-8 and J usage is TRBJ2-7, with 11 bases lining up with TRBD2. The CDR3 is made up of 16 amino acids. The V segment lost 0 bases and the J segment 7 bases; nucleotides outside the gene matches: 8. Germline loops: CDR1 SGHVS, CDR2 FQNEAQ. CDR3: CASSLAIAGGPREQYF. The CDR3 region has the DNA TGTGCCAGCAGCTTAGCAATAGCGGGGGGGCCTCGGGAGCAGTACTTC.

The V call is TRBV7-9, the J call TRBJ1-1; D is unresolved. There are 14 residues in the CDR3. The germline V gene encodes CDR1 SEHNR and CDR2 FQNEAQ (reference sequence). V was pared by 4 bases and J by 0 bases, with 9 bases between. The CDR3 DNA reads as TGTGCCAGCAGCTCTCGGTCTTTGAACACTGAAGCTTTCTTT. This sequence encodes CASSSRSLNTEAFF.

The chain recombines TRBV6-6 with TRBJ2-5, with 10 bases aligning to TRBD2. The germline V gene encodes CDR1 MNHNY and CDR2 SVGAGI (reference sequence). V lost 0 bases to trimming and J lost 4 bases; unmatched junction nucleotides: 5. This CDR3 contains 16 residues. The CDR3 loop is CASSYSKRTSGETQYF. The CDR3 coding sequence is TGTGCCAGCAGTTACTCGAAGCGGACTAGCGGAGAGACCCAGTACTTC.

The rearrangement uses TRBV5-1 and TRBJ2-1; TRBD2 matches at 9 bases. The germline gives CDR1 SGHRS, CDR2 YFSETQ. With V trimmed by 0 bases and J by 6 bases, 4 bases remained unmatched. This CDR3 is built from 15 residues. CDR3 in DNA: TGCGCCAGCAGCTTGGGTAGCGGGGGAGGCAATGAGCAGTTCTTC. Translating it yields CASSLGSGGGNEQFF.

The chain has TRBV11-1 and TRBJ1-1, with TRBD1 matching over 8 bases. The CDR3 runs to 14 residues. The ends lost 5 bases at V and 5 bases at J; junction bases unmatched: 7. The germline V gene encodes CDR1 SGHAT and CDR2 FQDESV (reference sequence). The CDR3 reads CASSRDRGETEAFF. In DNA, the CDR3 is TGTGCCAGCAGCAGAGACAGGGGAGAAACTGAAGCTTTCTTT.

The CDR3 reads CASSLGEGGGANYGYTF. CDR3 nucleotides: TGTGCCAGCAGCTTAGGGGAAGGGGGGGGTGCTAACTATGGCTACACCTTC. This sequence joins TRBV11-2 and TRBJ1-2, with a tentative D call TRBD1 (6 bases). CDR3 length equals 17 residues. The V gene's germline CDR1 is SGHAT and CDR2 FQNNGV. The V gene lost 1 base and the J gene lost 0 bases, with 15 bases spanning the gap.